This passage covers 14 T cell receptor beta chains from one sample sequenced in a study of T cell responses to AZD1222 COVID-19 vaccine. Libraries were prepared by immunoSEQ multiplex PCR; TCRdb keeps only in-frame clonotypes and omits some of them. This table holds hundreds of thousands of clones, just over 90% found once. The sequences come from peripheral blood, collected on day 0 of MenACWY control vaccination. Receptor source: an adult in good health.

The chain couples TRBV6-5 to TRBJ1-5; D unresolved. V gave up 7 bases and J gave up 9 bases, with 13 bases separating them. There are 12 residues in the CDR3. The germline CDR1 and CDR2 sequences are MNHEY and SVGAGI. CDR3: CASTPPNGPQHF. CDR3 nucleotide sequence: TGTGCCAGCACCCCCCCGAACGGGCCCCAGCATTTT.

The chain uses TRBV3-1 (or the pseudogene TRBV3-2) and TRBJ1-6; TRBD1 matches 7 bases. Germline V gives CDR1 LGHDT, CDR2 YNNKEL (reference sequence). V gave up 4 bases and J gave up 7 bases; unmatched junction bases: 7. The CDR3 runs to 15 residues. Here the CDR3 DNA reads TGTGCCAGCAGCCCGTCCCGGGACAGAAATTCACCCCTCCACTTT. The encoded protein is CASSPSRDRNSPLHF.

A note on this clone: Within the sample, other DNA sequences also encode this same CDR3. DNA for the CDR3: TGCAGCGTTGAGGGACGGATGAACACTGAAGCTTTCTTT. Translating gives CSVEGRMNTEAFF. The chain has TRBV29-1 and TRBJ1-1; D might be TRBD1 (5 bases). V was clipped by 3 bases and J by 0 bases, with 8 bases between them. CDR3 length: 13 residues. CDR1 and CDR2 from the germline V gene are SQVTM and ANQGSEA.

This rearrangement joins TRBV7-8 to TRBJ2-3; TRBD1 agrees at 8 bases. CDR1 is SGHVS, CDR2 FQNEAQ, per germline. The CDR3 consists of 15 residues. J was trimmed by 2 bases and V by 5 bases; bases with no gene match: 6. Written as DNA, the CDR3 is TGTGCCAGCAGCGCGAACAGGGGGGTCACAGATACGCAGTATTTT. This gives the protein CASSANRGVTDTQYF. The whole variable domain, remainder taken from reference TRBV7-8 and TRBJ2-3, is GAGVSQSPRYKVAKRGQDVALRCDPISGHVSLFWYQQALGQGPEFLTYFQNEAQLDKSGLPSDRFFAERPEGSVSTLKIQRTQQEDSAVYLCASSANRGVTDTQYFGPGTRLTVL.

The chain carries TRBV18 and TRBJ1-1; D call uncertain. This CDR3 contains 12 residues. Looked up from germline, CDR1 is KGHSH and CDR2 is LQKENI. The ends were cut back, 3 bases at V and 6 bases at J, with 8 bases in the middle. CDR3 DNA sequence: TGTGCCAGCTCACCTGGACGGGCTGAAGCTTTCTTT. Amino acids: CASSPGRAEAFF. Using reference TRBV18 and TRBJ1-1 for the parts outside the CDR3, the full variable domain is NAGVMQNPRHLVRRRGQEARLRCSPMKGHSHVYWYRQLPEEGLKFMVYLQKENIIDESGMPKERFSAEFPKEGPSILRIQQVVRGDSAAYFCASSPGRAEAFFGQGTRLTVV.

V gene TRBV19 combines with J gene TRBJ1-5; D not resolved. The germline gives CDR1 LNHDA, CDR2 SQIVND (reference sequence). The CDR3 consists of 14 residues. V dropped 3 bases and J dropped 3 bases, with 9 bases sitting between them. The CDR3 spells CASSMGRNNQPQHF. In DNA, the CDR3 is TGTGCCAGTAGTATGGGCAGGAACAATCAGCCCCAGCATTTT.

The rearrangement joins TRBV30 to TRBJ2-2; tentative D call: TRBD1 (6 bases). V shed 4 bases and J shed 2 bases, with 11 bases lying between them. The germline V gene encodes CDR1 GTSNPN and CDR2 SVGIG (reference sequence). CDR3 length: 14 residues. CDR3 DNA: TGTGCCTGGACGGGGACACTAAACACCGGGGAGCTGTTTTTT. It encodes CAWTGTLNTGELFF.

The chain uses TRBV14 and TRBJ2-7, with a weak D call TRBD2 (5 bases). CDR1 SGHDN and CDR2 FVKESK come from the germline V gene. The CDR3 is 16 residues long. Trimming pared 1 base from V and 1 base from J, leaving 14 bases between. This CDR3 reads CASSQVTGWNSYEQYF. Written as DNA, the CDR3 is TGTGCCAGCAGCCAAGTAACGGGGTGGAATTCCTACGAGCAGTACTTC.

The chain has TRBV6-5 and TRBJ1-3; D may be TRBD1 (6 bases). The CDR3 covers 15 residues. V lost 5 bases, J lost 0 bases, and 11 bases lay in between. Germline V gives CDR1 MNHEY, CDR2 SVGAGI. The CDR3 coding sequence is TGTGCCAGCAGTAGGGGGGGCGCCTCTGGAAACACCATATATTTT. As protein: CASSRGGASGNTIYF.

A single count supports this clone. This rearrangement joins TRBV29-1 to TRBJ2-2, with D possibly called TRBD1 or TRBD2 (5 bases each). Trimming left V 6 bases short and J 3 bases short, with 14 bases between. CDR1 and CDR2 from the germline V gene are SQVTM and ANQGSEA. This CDR3 is 14 amino acids long. Here the CDR3 reads CSVRPGRDTGELFF. DNA of the CDR3: TGCAGCGTGAGGCCGGGACGGGACACCGGGGAGCTGTTTTTT.

V is TRBV7-2 and J is TRBJ2-1; no definite D call. V was shortened by 0 bases and J by 6 bases, with 15 bases between the two germline ends. The CDR3 is 16 residues long. Germline CDR1 is SGHTA and CDR2 is FQGNSA. The CDR3 region is CASSLAAIRSGNEQFF. DNA for the CDR3: TGTGCCAGCAGCTTAGCTGCCATCCGGTCAGGCAATGAGCAGTTCTTC.

The gene calls are TRBV9 and TRBJ1-3; no definite D call. V was trimmed by 4 bases and J by 0 bases, leaving 14 bases between them. Germline values: CDR1 SGDLS, CDR2 YYNGEE. The CDR3 length is 16 residues. CDR3 residues: CASSISSGFSGNTIYF. The CDR3 coding sequence is TGTGCCAGCAGCATCAGTTCAGGCTTCTCTGGAAACACCATATATTTT.

The V gene is TRBV5-8, the J gene TRBJ2-3, with TRBD2 identical over 14 bases. Germline CDR1 and CDR2: SGHTS and YDEGEE. The trim removed 4 bases at V and 2 bases at J, leaving 3 bases unmatched. CDR3 length: 16 amino acids. In DNA, the CDR3 is TGTGCCAGCAGCCCGGGACTAGCGGGGGCCACAGATACGCAGTATTTT. Its translation is CASSPGLAGATDTQYF.

The gene calls are TRBV7-9 and TRBJ2-5, with TRBD2 as a possible D gene (6 bases). The CDR3 spans 14 residues. Germline CDR1 is SEHNR and CDR2 is FQNEAQ (reference sequence). Trimming cost V 5 bases and J 5 bases, with 15 bases left between them. The CDR3 DNA sequence: TGTGCCAGCAGCCGGGGGACCCCTTTGGAGACCCAGTACTTC. It is translated as CASSRGTPLETQYF.